Listed below are T cell receptor beta chains from one sample, sequenced in a study of shared clonotypes between healthy human individuals. Using immunoSEQ multiplex PCR, the repertoire was profiled, and TCRdb retains in-frame clones only, with some absent. The data show 1.4 million to 1.5 million clones, roughly 97% seen once. Sequencing input: naive CD4+ T cells sorted from blood. These receptors were obtained from a man aged 25-45 years in good health. Both conserved end residues are part of each CDR3. Each record gives: CDR3 protein, CDR3 DNA, clone size, V gene, D gene, J gene. A D gene is named only where the DNA matches it firmly. A row's size may be missing; if present it is once, few, many or a size class.

CDR3 protein: CASSLGLARSTDTQYF; CDR3 DNA: TGCGCCAGCAGCTTGGGATTAGCGAGAAGCACAGATACGCAGTATTTT; clone size: -; V gene: TRBV5-1; D gene: -; J gene: TRBJ2-3
CDR3 protein: CASSLGQGTNYGYTF; CDR3 DNA: TGCGCCAGCAGCTTAGGACAGGGTACTAACTATGGCTACACCTTC; clone size: -; V gene: TRBV5-1; D gene: TRBD1; J gene: TRBJ1-2
CDR3 protein: CATKLTSGNYEQYF; CDR3 DNA: TGTGCCACCAAATTGACTAGCGGGAACTACGAGCAGTACTTC; clone size: -; V gene: TRBV5-5; D gene: TRBD2; J gene: TRBJ2-7
CDR3 protein: CASSQELATLYEQYF; CDR3 DNA: TGCGCCAGCAGCCAAGAACTAGCGACTCTGTACGAGCAGTACTTC; clone size: -; V gene: TRBV4-1; D gene: TRBD2; J gene: TRBJ2-7
CDR3 protein: CASSQSGGFAGANVLTF; CDR3 DNA: TGTGCCAGCAGCCAATCCGGAGGCTTCGCTGGGGCCAACGTCCTGACTTTC; clone size: -; V gene: TRBV5-4; D gene: -; J gene: TRBJ2-6
CDR3 protein: CASSLGRASPNEQFF; CDR3 DNA: TGCGCCAGCAGCTTGGGGAGGGCTAGCCCCAATGAGCAGTTCTTC; clone size: once; V gene: TRBV5-1; D gene: -; J gene: TRBJ2-1
CDR3 protein: CASSLGAVLSADTQYF; CDR3 DNA: TGTGCCAGCAGCTTAGGGGCGGTCCTTAGTGCAGATACGCAGTATTTT; clone size: -; V gene: TRBV11-2; D gene: -; J gene: TRBJ2-3
CDR3 protein: CASSDRGGQPQHF; CDR3 DNA: TGTGCCAGCAGTGACAGGGGAGGACAGCCCCAGCATTTT; clone size: -; V gene: TRBV6-5; D gene: TRBD1; J gene: TRBJ1-5
CDR3 protein: CATRLEGTDTQYF; CDR3 DNA: TGTGCCACCAGACTAGAGGGGACAGATACGCAGTATTTT; clone size: -; V gene: TRBV6-5; D gene: -; J gene: TRBJ2-3
CDR3 protein: CASSLGQAMGDTEAFF; CDR3 DNA: TGTGCCAGTAGCCTTGGACAGGCTATGGGGGACACTGAAGCTTTCTTT; clone size: -; V gene: TRBV19; D gene: TRBD1; J gene: TRBJ1-1
CDR3 protein: CASSLGPPGGYEQFF; CDR3 DNA: TGTGCCAGCAGCTTGGGTCCACCGGGTGGCTATGAGCAGTTCTTC; clone size: once; V gene: TRBV5-6; D gene: -; J gene: TRBJ2-1
CDR3 protein: CASSPTAKNYGYTF; CDR3 DNA: TGTGCCAGCTCACCAACAGCTAAAAACTATGGCTACACCTTC; clone size: -; V gene: TRBV18; D gene: -; J gene: TRBJ1-2
CDR3 protein: CASTSIHRKETQYF; CDR3 DNA: TGTGCCAGCACCTCCATTCACAGGAAGGAGACCCAGTACTTC; clone size: -; V gene: TRBV6-5; D gene: -; J gene: TRBJ2-5
CDR3 protein: CASSFGDGDEQFF; CDR3 DNA: TGCGCCAGCAGCTTCGGGGACGGGGATGAGCAGTTCTTC; clone size: -; V gene: TRBV5-1; D gene: -; J gene: TRBJ2-1
CDR3 protein: CASSVALEVTEAFF; CDR3 DNA: TGTGCCAGCAGCGTAGCCCTGGAGGTCACTGAAGCTTTCTTT; clone size: -; V gene: TRBV9; D gene: -; J gene: TRBJ1-1
CDR3 protein: CATSPGTSFDNEQFF; CDR3 DNA: TGTGCCACTTCCCCCGGGACTAGCTTCGATAATGAGCAGTTCTTC; clone size: -; V gene: TRBV10-3; D gene: TRBD2; J gene: TRBJ2-1
CDR3 protein: CASSEGGSYNEQFF; CDR3 DNA: TGCGCCAGCAGTGAAGGGGGCTCCTACAATGAGCAGTTCTTC; clone size: -; V gene: TRBV10-1; D gene: -; J gene: TRBJ2-1
CDR3 protein: CASSLKHEQYF; CDR3 DNA: TGTGCCAGCAGTTTAAAGCACGAGCAGTACTTC; clone size: -; V gene: TRBV28; D gene: -; J gene: TRBJ2-7
CDR3 protein: CSAPKEPNYGYTF; CDR3 DNA: TGCAGCGCCCCCAAGGAACCTAACTATGGCTACACCTTC; clone size: once; V gene: TRBV29-1; D gene: -; J gene: TRBJ1-2
CDR3 protein: CAIKEGFRSGNTIYF; CDR3 DNA: TGTGCCATCAAAGAAGGGTTCCGCTCTGGAAACACCATATATTTT; clone size: -; V gene: TRBV10-3; D gene: -; J gene: TRBJ1-3
CDR3 protein: CASSRQRTSYEQYF; CDR3 DNA: TGTGCCAGCTCCCGCCAGCGAACCTCCTACGAGCAGTACTTC; clone size: -; V gene: TRBV18; D gene: -; J gene: TRBJ2-7
CDR3 protein: CASSLMGATGELFF; CDR3 DNA: TGCGCCAGCAGCTTAATGGGGGCCACCGGGGAGCTGTTTTTT; clone size: -; V gene: TRBV5-1; D gene: -; J gene: TRBJ2-2
CDR3 protein: CASSFREGTGELFF; CDR3 DNA: TGTGCCAGCAGTTTCAGGGAGGGCACCGGGGAGCTGTTTTTT; clone size: -; V gene: TRBV27; D gene: TRBD2; J gene: TRBJ2-2
CDR3 protein: CASSLTGGSGAGELFF; CDR3 DNA: TGCGCCAGCAGCCTTACAGGGGGCTCCGGGGCCGGGGAGCTGTTTTTT; clone size: -; V gene: TRBV4-1; D gene: TRBD1; J gene: TRBJ2-2
CDR3 protein: CASSLTLMTGSYEQYF; CDR3 DNA: TGTGCCAGCAGCCTAACCCTCATGACAGGGTCCTACGAGCAGTACTTC; clone size: -; V gene: TRBV27; D gene: TRBD1; J gene: TRBJ2-7
CDR3 protein: CASSESRETQYF; CDR3 DNA: TGCGCCAGCAGTGAGTCGAGAGAGACCCAGTACTTC; clone size: -; V gene: TRBV10-1; D gene: -; J gene: TRBJ2-5
CDR3 protein: CASSLGYGGPGELFF; CDR3 DNA: TGCGCCAGCAGCTTGGGCTATGGGGGACCCGGGGAGCTGTTTTTT; clone size: -; V gene: TRBV5-1; D gene: -; J gene: TRBJ2-2
CDR3 protein: CASSLQGNIQYF; CDR3 DNA: TGTGCCAGCAGTTTACAGGGGAACATTCAGTACTTC; clone size: -; V gene: TRBV27; D gene: -; J gene: TRBJ2-4
CDR3 protein: CASSQEGRGGYEQYF; CDR3 DNA: TGCGCCAGCAGCCAAGAGGGCAGGGGCGGGTACGAGCAGTACTTC; clone size: -; V gene: TRBV4-3; D gene: -; J gene: TRBJ2-7
CDR3 protein: CASLIARAVNNEQFF; CDR3 DNA: TGTGCCAGCCTAATTGCCCGGGCGGTTAACAATGAGCAGTTCTTC; clone size: -; V gene: TRBV2; D gene: -; J gene: TRBJ2-1
CDR3 protein: CASSPGGTNTEAFF; CDR3 DNA: TGTGCCAGCAGCCCCGGTGGCACGAACACTGAAGCTTTCTTT; clone size: -; V gene: TRBV7-9; D gene: -; J gene: TRBJ1-1
CDR3 protein: CASSNTRGGLEAFF; CDR3 DNA: TGTGCCAGCAGCAATACCCGGGGGGGGCTAGAAGCTTTCTTT; clone size: -; V gene: TRBV7-9; D gene: -; J gene: TRBJ1-1
CDR3 protein: CASSPTSGPSYEQFF; CDR3 DNA: TGTGCCAGCAGTCCGACTAGCGGGCCAAGCTATGAGCAGTTCTTC; clone size: -; V gene: TRBV6-1; D gene: TRBD2; J gene: TRBJ2-1
CDR3 protein: CSVEGVAKNIQYF; CDR3 DNA: TGCAGCGTTGAAGGGGTAGCCAAAAACATTCAGTACTTC; clone size: -; V gene: TRBV29-1; D gene: -; J gene: TRBJ2-4
CDR3 protein: CASSPTGDVSEAFF; CDR3 DNA: TGTGCCAGCTCACCCACAGGGGACGTCTCTGAAGCTTTCTTT; clone size: -; V gene: TRBV18; D gene: TRBD1; J gene: TRBJ1-1
CDR3 protein: CASSPPGRVQETQYF; CDR3 DNA: TGTGCCAGCTCACCCCCGGGACGAGTACAAGAGACCCAGTACTTC; clone size: -; V gene: TRBV18; D gene: -; J gene: TRBJ2-5
CDR3 protein: CASSLEGFRQPQHF; CDR3 DNA: TGTGCCAGCAGCTTAGAGGGGTTTCGTCAGCCCCAGCATTTT; clone size: -; V gene: TRBV11-2; D gene: -; J gene: TRBJ1-5
CDR3 protein: CASSYNPWGENTDTQYF; CDR3 DNA: TGCGCCAGCAGCTATAACCCTTGGGGAGAAAACACAGATACGCAGTATTTT; clone size: -; V gene: TRBV4-3; D gene: -; J gene: TRBJ2-3
CDR3 protein: CASRGTDLAKNIQYF; CDR3 DNA: TGTGCCAGCAGGGGGACAGATCTAGCCAAAAACATTCAGTACTTC; clone size: -; V gene: TRBV2; D gene: TRBD1; J gene: TRBJ2-4
CDR3 protein: CASTLPSGNNEQFF; CDR3 DNA: TGTGCCAGCACTTTACCGTCCGGAAACAATGAGCAGTTCTTC; clone size: -; V gene: TRBV6-5; D gene: -; J gene: TRBJ2-1
CDR3 protein: CASSTGTGGVNTQYF; CDR3 DNA: TGTGCCAGCAGCACCGGGACAGGGGGCGTAAATACGCAGTATTTT; clone size: -; V gene: TRBV5-4; D gene: TRBD1; J gene: TRBJ2-3
CDR3 protein: CASSRDYLPPYF; CDR3 DNA: TGTGCCAGCAGCAGGGACTATCTCCCGCCGTACTTC; clone size: -; V gene: TRBV5-4; D gene: TRBD2; J gene: TRBJ2-7
CDR3 protein: CASSLTISTDTQYF; CDR3 DNA: TGCGCCAGCAGCTTAACTATAAGCACAGATACGCAGTATTTT; clone size: -; V gene: TRBV5-1; D gene: -; J gene: TRBJ2-3
CDR3 protein: CASSVVAGTYGYTF; CDR3 DNA: TGTGCCAGCAGCGTAGTCGCTGGGACCTATGGCTACACCTTC; clone size: few; V gene: TRBV9; D gene: -; J gene: TRBJ1-2
CDR3 protein: CSARDFGELFF; CDR3 DNA: TGCAGTGCTAGAGACTTCGGGGAGCTGTTTTTT; clone size: -; V gene: TRBV20-1; D gene: -; J gene: TRBJ2-2
CDR3 protein: CASSQEGQLGETQYF; CDR3 DNA: TGTGCCAGCAGCCAAGAGGGGCAGCTGGGGGAGACCCAGTACTTC; clone size: -; V gene: TRBV4-2; D gene: -; J gene: TRBJ2-5